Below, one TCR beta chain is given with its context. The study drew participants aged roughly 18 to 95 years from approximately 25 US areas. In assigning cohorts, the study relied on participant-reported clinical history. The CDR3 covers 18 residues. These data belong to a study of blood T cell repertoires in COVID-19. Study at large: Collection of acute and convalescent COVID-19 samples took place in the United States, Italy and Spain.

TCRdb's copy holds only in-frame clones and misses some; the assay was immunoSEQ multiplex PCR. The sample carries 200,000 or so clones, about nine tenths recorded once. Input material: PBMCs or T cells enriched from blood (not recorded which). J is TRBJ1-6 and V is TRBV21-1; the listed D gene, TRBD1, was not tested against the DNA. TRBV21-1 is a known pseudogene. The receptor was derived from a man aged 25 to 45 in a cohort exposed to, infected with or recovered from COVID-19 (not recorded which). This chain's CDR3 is CASSKQRTAISYNSPLHF. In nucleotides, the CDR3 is TGTGCCAGCAGCAAACAGAGGACAGCCATCTCCTATAATTCACCCCTCCACTTT.